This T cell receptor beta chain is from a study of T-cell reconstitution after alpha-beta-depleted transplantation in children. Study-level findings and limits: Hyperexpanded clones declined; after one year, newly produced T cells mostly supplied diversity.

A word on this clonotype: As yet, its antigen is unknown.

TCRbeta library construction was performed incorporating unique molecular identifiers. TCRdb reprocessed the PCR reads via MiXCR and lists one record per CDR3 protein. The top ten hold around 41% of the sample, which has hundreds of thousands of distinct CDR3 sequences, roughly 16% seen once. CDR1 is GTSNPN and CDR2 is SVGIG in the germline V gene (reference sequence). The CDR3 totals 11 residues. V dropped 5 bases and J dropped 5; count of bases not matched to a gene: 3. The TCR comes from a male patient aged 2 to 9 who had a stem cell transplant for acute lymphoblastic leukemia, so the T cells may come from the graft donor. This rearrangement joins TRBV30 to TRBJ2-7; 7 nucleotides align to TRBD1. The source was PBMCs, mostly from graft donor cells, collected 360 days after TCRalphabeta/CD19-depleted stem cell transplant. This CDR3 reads CAWGQVNEQYF. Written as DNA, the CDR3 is TGTGCCTGGGGACAGGTTAACGAGCAGTACTTC. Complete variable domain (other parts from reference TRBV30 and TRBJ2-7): SQTIHQWPATLVQPVGSPLSLECTVEGTSNPNLYWYRQAAGRGLQLLFYSVGIGQISSEVPQNLSASRPQDRQFILSSKKLLLSDSGFYLCAWGQVNEQYFGPGTRLTVT.